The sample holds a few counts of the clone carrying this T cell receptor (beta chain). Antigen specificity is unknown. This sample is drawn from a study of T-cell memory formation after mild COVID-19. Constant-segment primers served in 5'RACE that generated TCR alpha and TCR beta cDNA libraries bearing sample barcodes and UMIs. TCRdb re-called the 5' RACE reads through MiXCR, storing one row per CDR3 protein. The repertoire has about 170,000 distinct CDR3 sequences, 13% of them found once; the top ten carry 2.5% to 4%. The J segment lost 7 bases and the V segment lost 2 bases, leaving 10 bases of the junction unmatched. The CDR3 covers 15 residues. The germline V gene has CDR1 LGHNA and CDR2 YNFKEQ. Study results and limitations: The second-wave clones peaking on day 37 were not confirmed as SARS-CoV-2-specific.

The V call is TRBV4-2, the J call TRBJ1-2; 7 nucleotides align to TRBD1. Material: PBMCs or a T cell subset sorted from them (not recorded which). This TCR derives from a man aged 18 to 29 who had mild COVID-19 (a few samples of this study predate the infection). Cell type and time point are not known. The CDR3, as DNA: TGTGCCAGCAGCCAAACCGGGACAGCCGTCTTTGGCTACACCTTC. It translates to CASSQTGTAVFGYTF.